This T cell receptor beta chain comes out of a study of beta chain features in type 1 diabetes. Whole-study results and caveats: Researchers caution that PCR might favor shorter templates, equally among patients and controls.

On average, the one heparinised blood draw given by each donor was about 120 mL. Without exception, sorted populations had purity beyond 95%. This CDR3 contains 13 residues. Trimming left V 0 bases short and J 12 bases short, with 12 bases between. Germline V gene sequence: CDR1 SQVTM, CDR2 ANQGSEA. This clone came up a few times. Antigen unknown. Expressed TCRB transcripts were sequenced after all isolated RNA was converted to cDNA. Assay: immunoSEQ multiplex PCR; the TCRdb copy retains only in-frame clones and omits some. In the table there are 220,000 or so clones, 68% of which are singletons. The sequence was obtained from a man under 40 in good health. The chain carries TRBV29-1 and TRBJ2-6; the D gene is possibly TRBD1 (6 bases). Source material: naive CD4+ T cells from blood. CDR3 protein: CSVEDRGLSVLTF. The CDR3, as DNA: TGCAGCGTTGAAGACAGGGGTCTTAGCGTCCTGACTTTC.